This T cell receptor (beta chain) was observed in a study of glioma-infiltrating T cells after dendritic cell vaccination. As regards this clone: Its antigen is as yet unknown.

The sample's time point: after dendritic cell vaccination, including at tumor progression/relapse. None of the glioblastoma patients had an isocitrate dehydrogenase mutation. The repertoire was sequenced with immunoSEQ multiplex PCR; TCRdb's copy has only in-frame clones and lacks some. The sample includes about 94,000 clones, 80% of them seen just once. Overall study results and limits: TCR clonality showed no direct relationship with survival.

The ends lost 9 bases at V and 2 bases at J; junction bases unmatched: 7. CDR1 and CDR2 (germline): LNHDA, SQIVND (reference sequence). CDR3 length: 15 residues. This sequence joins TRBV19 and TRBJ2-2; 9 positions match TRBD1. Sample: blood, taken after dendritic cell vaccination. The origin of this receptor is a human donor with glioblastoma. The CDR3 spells CASSKGQGNTGELFF. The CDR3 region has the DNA TGTGCCAGCAGCAAGGGACAGGGTAACACCGGGGAGCTGTTTTTT.